Shown below are 28 T cell receptor beta chains from a single sample sequenced in a study of CD8+CD57+ T cells in acquired aplastic anemia. Patients chosen for sequencing had CD8+CD57+ cells that had expanded, as shown by flow cytometry. Genomic DNA templated the TCR beta VDJ and CDR3 profiling. TCRdb recomputed calls from the reads with MiXCR, one row per CDR3 protein. The repertoire holds fewer than 250,000 distinct CDR3 sequences, with roughly 45% as singletons. The sample comprised sorted CD4+, CD8+, or CD8+CD57+ T cells (not recorded which) from PBMCs. These receptors all stem from a human donor with aplastic anemia.

Concerning this clonotype itself: This may arise from a read error, as a much more abundant clone is one base away. The rearrangement uses TRBV12-3 or TRBV12-4 and TRBJ2-2; TRBD2 aligns across 15 bases. There are 17 residues in the CDR3. V trimming: 5 bases; J trimming: 5 bases; junction bases outside the gene matches: 6. The CDR3 loop is CASSPPGTSGGTGELFF. In nucleotides, the CDR3 is TGTGCCAGCAGTCCCCCGGGGACTAGCGGGGGGACCGGGGAGCTGTTTTTT.

The V call is TRBV20-1, the J call TRBJ1-1; 7 bases are a match to TRBD1. After removal of 5 bases from V and 1 base from J, the junction contained 13 bases not matched to a gene. From germline, CDR1 is DFQATT and CDR2 SNEGSKA (reference sequence). The CDR3 sequence is 16 residues long. The CDR3, as DNA: TGCAGTGCTTGGGACCCAACAAGACAGGGGAACACTGAAGCTTTCTTT. Its translation: CSAWDPTRQGNTEAFF.

J is TRBJ2-5 and V is TRBV11-2; D not resolved. Germline V gene data show CDR1 as SGHAT and CDR2 as FQNNGV. CDR3 length: 11 amino acids. Trimming stripped 3 bases from V and 9 bases from J, with 8 bases between. The CDR3 DNA is TGTGCCAGCAGCTTGGAGTGGGCCCAGTACTTC. Its protein product is CASSLEWAQYF.

The rearrangement uses TRBV15 and TRBJ1-1; a possible D gene is TRBD1 (6 bases). CDR3 length equals 18 residues. CDR1 and CDR2 from the germline V gene are LNHNV and YYDKDF (reference sequence). Between the trimmed V and J ends, which lost 0 bases and 0 bases, there was a span of 17 bases. The chain's CDR3 is CATSRDQDWTAMNTEAFF. CDR3 sequence (DNA): TGTGCCACCAGCAGAGATCAAGATTGGACAGCAATGAACACTGAAGCTTTCTTT.

The chain combines TRBV10-2 with TRBJ1-2; 7 positions agree with TRBD1. Germline assignment: CDR1 WSHSY and CDR2 SAAADI. With 6 bases clipped from V and 6 bases from J, the junction kept 4 bases outside the gene matches. The CDR3 is 12 residues long. The CDR3: CASRDRSDGYTF. DNA of the CDR3: TGCGCCAGCAGGGACAGGTCGGATGGCTACACCTTC.

This clonotype appeared once. In this CDR3 the conserved last residue, phenylalanine or tryptophan, is missing, so a read error is likely. The limits of the CDR3 on the DNA are not certain, so only TCRdb's listed CDR3 is given. The chain recombines TRBV2 with TRBJ2-7. The CDR3 sequence runs 13 residues, both termini included. Germline CDR1 reads SNHLY; CDR2 reads FYNNEI. CDR3 sequence: CASSESLLAGEYT.

This clonotype was counted a few times. The chain recombines TRBV6-1 with TRBJ1-2; perhaps TRBD1 as D (6 bases). CDR1 and CDR2 (germline): MNHNS, SASEGT. The CDR3 contains 17 residues. Trimming removed 8 bases at V and 4 bases at J, with 26 bases between. This chain's CDR3 is CASLRYGGTGGGYGYTF. The CDR3 DNA follows: TGTGCCAGCCTCAGGTACGGCGGCACCGGGGGCGGCTATGGCTACACCTTC.

The chain carries TRBV11-1 and TRBJ2-7; D is ambiguous. V was pared by 5 bases and J by 7 bases, with 12 bases between. Germline V CDR1 and CDR2: SGHAT, FQDESV (reference sequence). The CDR3 has 12 residues. CDR3 sequence reads: CASSQETREQYF. The CDR3 DNA is TGTGCCAGCAGCCAAGAAACGAGGGAGCAGTACTTC.

This clonotype was recorded many times. The chain has TRBV19 and TRBJ2-2; no reliable D call. Trimming cost V 5 bases and J 1 base, with 8 bases left between them. This CDR3 region has 14 residues. CDR1 and CDR2 (germline): LNHDA, SQIVND (reference sequence). The CDR3 here is CASSYRRNTGELFF. DNA for the CDR3: TGTGCCAGTAGTTACCGGAGGAACACCGGGGAGCTGTTTTTT.

This chain connects TRBV7-9 to TRBJ2-2; 10 nucleotides agree with TRBD2. CDR3 length: 14 residues. V was clipped by 9 bases and J by 2 bases; unmatched bases: 3. CDR1 and CDR2 from the germline V gene are SEHNR and FQNEAQ (reference sequence). The CDR3 spells CASRLAGNTGELFF. Written as DNA, the CDR3 is TGTGCCAGTCGACTAGCGGGTAACACCGGGGAGCTGTTTTTT.

This clonotype was recorded a few times. This chain joins TRBV7-9 and TRBJ1-6; the D is unclear. Germline assignment: CDR1 SEHNR and CDR2 FQNEAQ (reference sequence). The V end lost 5 bases, the J end lost 13 bases, and 12 bases lay between the germline ends. The CDR3 extends over 12 amino acids. CDR3 loop: CASSPASLPLHF. The DNA of the CDR3 is TGTGCCAGCAGCCCCGCGTCCCTGCCCCTCCACTTT.

This chain links TRBV20-1 with TRBJ1-1, with 8 bases that match TRBD1. With 3 bases clipped from V and 3 bases from J, the junction kept 0 bases outside the gene matches. Germline CDR1 and CDR2: DFQATT and SNEGSKA (reference sequence). The CDR3 is 12 residues long. The CDR3 sequence is CSARTGDTEAFF. The CDR3 nucleotides are TGCAGTGCTAGGACAGGGGACACTGAAGCTTTCTTT.

In this sample, this clonotype turned up many times. J is TRBJ2-7 and V is TRBV11-2, with D unclear. The CDR3 loop spans 14 amino acids. Germline V gene sequence: CDR1 SGHAT, CDR2 FQNNGV. V was clipped by 1 base and J by 10 bases, with 17 bases between them. Written as DNA, the CDR3 is TGTGCCAGCAGCTTAGGCAGCCCCCGATCCGAACAGTACTTC. Its translation is CASSLGSPRSEQYF.

This clonotype was observed at least ten times. This chain uses TRBV19 with TRBJ1-5, with TRBD1 matching over 9 bases. J gave up 0 bases and V 5 bases, and 5 bases lay outside the gene matches. Looked up from germline, CDR1 is LNHDA and CDR2 is SQIVND (reference sequence). CDR3 size: 16 residues. The CDR3 region is CASSSTGGISNQPQHF. The CDR3 DNA follows: TGTGCCAGTAGTTCGACAGGGGGGATTAGCAATCAGCCCCAGCATTTT.

This clonotype was found many times. The chain recombines TRBV28 with TRBJ2-7, with no clear D. The germline V gene has CDR1 MDHEN and CDR2 SYDVKM. This CDR3 has 11 amino acids. The germline V and J ends were trimmed by 6 bases and 4 bases, with 7 bases remaining between them. The chain's CDR3 is CASSYRYEQYF. The CDR3 DNA sequence: TGTGCCAGCAGCTACCGATACGAGCAGTACTTC. The full variable domain, completed using reference TRBV28 and TRBJ2-7, is DVKVTQSSRYLVKRTGEKVFLECVQDMDHENMFWYRQDPGLGLRLIYFSYDVKMKEKGDIPEGYSVSREKKERFSLILESASTNQTSMYLCASSYRYEQYFGPGTRLTVT.

This clonotype was picked up a small number of times. This sequence may be a read error, since a much larger clone differs from it by one base. The rearrangement joins TRBV12-3 or TRBV12-4 to TRBJ1-1, with 7 bases aligning to TRBD1. The trim removed 8 bases at V and 0 bases at J, leaving 9 bases unmatched. The CDR3 length is 15 residues. As DNA, the CDR3 is TGTGCCAGCGGTCCTCGCCAGGGGGTGAACACTGAAGCTTTCTTT. It codes for CASGPRQGVNTEAFF.

In its sample, this clonotype was seen once. The chain is built from TRBV11-2 and TRBJ1-2; no definite D call. The CDR3 runs 15 residues. V was pared by 5 bases and J by 7 bases, with 20 bases between. Germline V lookup: CDR1 SGHAT, CDR2 FQNNGV. CDR3 sequence (DNA): TGTGCCAGCAGCCAAGTTTCGGGTGTAGGCTCTGGCTACACCTTC. Its protein product is CASSQVSGVGSGYTF.

The CDR3 DNA sequence: TGTGCCAGCATGGGACAGGGGAACACTGAAGCTTTCTTT. This encodes CASMGQGNTEAFF. The chain is built from TRBV2 and TRBJ1-1, with TRBD1 matching over 9 bases. The CDR3 loop spans 13 amino acids. V was pared by 7 bases and J by 1 base, with 1 base of the junction left unmatched. Germline lookup yields CDR1 SNHLY and CDR2 FYNNEI.

The gene calls are TRBV2 and TRBJ1-1, with 9 bases aligning to TRBD1. Germline lookup yields CDR1 SNHLY and CDR2 FYNNEI. V trimming: 5 bases; J trimming: 8 bases; junction bases outside the gene matches: 6. The CDR3 runs 13 residues. Written as DNA, the CDR3 is TGTGCCAGCAGTACTCGGGACAGGGAAGAAGCTTTCTTT. Its protein product is CASSTRDREEAFF.

The V gene is TRBV7-6, the J gene TRBJ2-7; D possibly matches TRBD1 or TRBD2 (6 bases each). V lost 5 bases, J lost 6 bases, and 14 bases lay in between. The CDR3 has 13 residues. Per the germline V gene, CDR1 is SGHVS and CDR2 is FNYEAQ. As DNA, the CDR3 is TGTGCCAGCAGCCCGGCCGGGGGCCTCGAGCAGTACTTC. Residues: CASSPAGGLEQYF.

This clonotype has a handful of counts. The chain links TRBV5-1 to TRBJ1-2, with D uncertain. The ends were cut back, 4 bases at V and 0 bases at J, with 10 bases in the middle. The CDR3 is made up of 14 amino acids. The V gene's germline CDR1 is SGHRS and CDR2 YFSETQ. DNA for the CDR3: TGCGCCAGCAGCCTGTCGGGAGCTAACTATGGCTACACCTTC. It encodes CASSLSGANYGYTF.

This clonotype has ten or more counts. The CDR3 region is CSAVTGMANEKLFF. CDR3 DNA: TGCAGTGCTGTTACAGGGATGGCTAATGAAAAACTGTTTTTT. This chain connects TRBV20-1 to TRBJ1-4, with D possibly matching TRBD1 (6 bases). V was cut by 5 bases and J by 3 bases, with 13 bases left in between. Germline V CDR1 and CDR2: DFQATT, SNEGSKA (reference sequence). The CDR3 loop spans 14 amino acids.

This chain connects TRBV10-3 to TRBJ1-6; TRBD1 aligns across 12 bases. The ends lost 4 bases at V and 9 bases at J; junction bases unmatched: 4. The CDR3 extends over 15 amino acids. CDR1 and CDR2 from the germline V gene are ENHRY and SYGVKD. The CDR3 nucleotides read TGTGCCATCAGTGCGGGACAGGGGGCAACTTCACCCCTCCACTTT. Its protein product is CAISAGQGATSPLHF.

Comment on this clonotype: A much more abundant neighbour one base away suggests this may be a read error. The chain joins TRBV20-1 to TRBJ1-1; D may be TRBD1 (5 bases). From germline, CDR1 is DFQATT and CDR2 SNEGSKA (reference sequence). This CDR3 has 13 amino acids. The CDR3 loop reads CSARDRVDTEASF. CDR3 nucleotides: TGCAGTGCTAGAGACAGGGTAGACACTGAAGCTTCCTTT.

The chain's CDR3 is CASTPRREAFF. The CDR3 DNA is TGCGCCAGCACCCCCCGGAGGGAAGCTTTCTTT. The chain has TRBV5-1 and TRBJ1-1; D remains unclear. Per the germline V gene, CDR1 is SGHRS and CDR2 is YFSETQ. This CDR3 spans 11 amino acids. V dropped 6 bases and J dropped 8 bases, with 11 bases sitting between them.

The genes are TRBV29-1 and TRBJ2-3, with a possible D match to TRBD2 (6 bases). Trimming left V 4 bases short and J 2 bases short, with 13 bases between. CDR3 length: 14 residues. In germline, CDR1 is SQVTM, CDR2 ANQGSEA. Here the CDR3 reads CSVVLSGYTDTQYF. Written as DNA, the CDR3 is TGCAGCGTTGTGCTTAGCGGATACACAGATACGCAGTATTTT.

The sample holds a few counts of this clonotype. This could be a read error, since a much larger clone is one nucleotide away. V gene TRBV11-2 combines with J gene TRBJ1-6; tentatively, D is TRBD1 (5 bases). The CDR3 is made up of 15 amino acids. Germline V CDR1 and CDR2: SGHAT, FQNNGV. V was pared by 1 base and J by 8 bases, with 12 bases between. CDR3 in DNA: TGTGCCAGCAGCTTAGGGGTAGGGGATGATTCACCCCTCCACTTT. Translated, it gives CASSLGVGDDSPLHF.

This clonotype turned up a few times. The chain recombines TRBV7-9 with TRBJ1-1; 10 nucleotides align to TRBD1. The CDR3 has 17 residues. The trim removed 8 bases at V and 1 base at J, leaving 13 bases unmatched. Germline V gene lookup returns CDR1 SEHNR and CDR2 FQNEAQ (reference sequence). The CDR3 region is CASSPSRTGGGNTEAFF. The CDR3 nucleotides read TGTGCCAGCTCACCATCCCGGACAGGGGGAGGGAACACTGAAGCTTTCTTT.